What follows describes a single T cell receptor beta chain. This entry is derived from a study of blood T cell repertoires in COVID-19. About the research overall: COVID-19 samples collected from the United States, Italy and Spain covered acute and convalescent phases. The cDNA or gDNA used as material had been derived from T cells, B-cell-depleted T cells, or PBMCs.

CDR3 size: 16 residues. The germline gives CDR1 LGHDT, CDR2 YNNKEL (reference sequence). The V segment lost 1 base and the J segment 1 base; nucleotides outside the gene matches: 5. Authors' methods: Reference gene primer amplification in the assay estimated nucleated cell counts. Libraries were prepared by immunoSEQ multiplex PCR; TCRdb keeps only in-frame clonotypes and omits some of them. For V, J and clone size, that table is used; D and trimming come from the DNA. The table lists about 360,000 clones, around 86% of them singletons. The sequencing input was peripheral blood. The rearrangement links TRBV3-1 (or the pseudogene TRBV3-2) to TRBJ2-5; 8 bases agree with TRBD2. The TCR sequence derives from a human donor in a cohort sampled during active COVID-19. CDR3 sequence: CASSQGDTSGQETQYF. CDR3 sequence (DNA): TGTGCCAGCAGCCAAGGGGATACTAGCGGCCAAGAGACCCAGTACTTC.